This T cell receptor (beta chain) was recovered during a study of breast tumors, draining lymph nodes, adjacent tissues. Breast cancer patients provided tissue from their axillary draining lymph nodes. Germline V gives CDR1 SQVTM, CDR2 ANQGSEA. V lost 6 bases and J 3 bases, leaving 15 bases between the germline ends. The CDR3 spans 13 residues. TCRdb reprocessed the multiplex PCR reads via MiXCR and lists one record per CDR3 protein. In the table there are tens of thousands of distinct CDR3 sequences, 25% to 35% of which are singletons. Findings and limits, study-wide: Tumors had less TCR diversity than lymph nodes, more than nontumor tissue. Luminal-like breast cancer showed significantly higher tumor–nontumor repertoire similarity than basal-like. Data fit most tumor T cells coming from lymph node, expanding in tumor.

This clonotype has at least ten counts. What it binds is unknown. This sequence was found in a female donor with breast cancer. Some clones in this sample may be carry-over from other donors' samples. Sequencing input: axillary lymph node tissue. This chain links TRBV29-1 with TRBJ2-7; D perhaps matches TRBD2 (5 bases). The CDR3 loop is CSVSDGKGYEQYF. CDR3 coding DNA: TGCAGCGTATCGGACGGGAAGGGCTACGAGCAGTACTTC.